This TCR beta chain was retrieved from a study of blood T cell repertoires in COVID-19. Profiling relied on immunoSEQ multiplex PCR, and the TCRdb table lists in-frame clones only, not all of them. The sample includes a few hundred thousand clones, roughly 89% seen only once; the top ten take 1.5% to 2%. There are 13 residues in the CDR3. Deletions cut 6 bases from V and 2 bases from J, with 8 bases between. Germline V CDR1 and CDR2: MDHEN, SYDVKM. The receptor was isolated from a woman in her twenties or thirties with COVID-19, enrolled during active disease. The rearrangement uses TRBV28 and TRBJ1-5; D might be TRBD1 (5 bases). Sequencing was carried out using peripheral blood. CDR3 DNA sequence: TGTGCCAGCAGGCAACAGGGCAATCAGCCCCAGCATTTT. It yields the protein CASRQQGNQPQHF.